The 11 T cell receptor beta chains given below trace back to one sample, sequenced in a study of T cells after posttransplantation cyclophosphamide. Sequencing was performed with immunoSEQ multiplex PCR; in TCRdb, only in-frame clones are kept and a portion is missing. The table includes 50,000 to 55,000 clones, roughly 86% detected once. The sample taken for sequencing was PBMCs. These receptors were taken from a man aged 25-45 years with a blood cancer, CMV-positive, and with a related stem cell donor.

The chain links TRBV11-2 to TRBJ2-7, with D possibly matching TRBD2 (5 bases). Germline V gene data show CDR1 as SGHAT and CDR2 as FQNNGV. This CDR3 has 13 residues. The germline V and J ends were trimmed by 3 bases and 3 bases, with 9 bases remaining between them. CDR3 loop: CASSLDSDYEQYF. The DNA of the CDR3 is TGTGCCAGCAGCTTGGACTCGGACTACGAGCAGTACTTC.

This chain uses TRBV28 with TRBJ1-2; TRBD1 aligns across 10 bases. The CDR3 length is 16 residues. Germline V gene sequence: CDR1 MDHEN, CDR2 SYDVKM. V trimming: 4 bases; J trimming: 2 bases; junction bases outside the gene matches: 7. The CDR3 loop is CASSSGLTGGNYGYTF. CDR3 nucleotide sequence: TGTGCCAGCAGTTCTGGCTTGACAGGGGGCAACTATGGCTACACCTTC.

The V gene is TRBV5-4, the J gene TRBJ2-7, with 8 nucleotides matching TRBD2. The length of the CDR3 is 15 residues. V shed 5 bases and J 0 bases; nucleotides not matched to a gene: 7. Germline CDR1 and CDR2: SGHNT and YYREEE (reference sequence). This CDR3 reads CASRSTSGSSYEQYF. The CDR3 DNA follows: TGTGCCAGCAGGTCTACTAGCGGAAGCTCCTACGAGCAGTACTTC.

CDR3 in DNA: TGTGCCTGGAGTGACCCCCTGCGTTCCGTTGAGCAGTTCTTC. This gives the protein CAWSDPLRSVEQFF. This chain links TRBV30 with TRBJ2-1; D is unresolved. Trimming removed 1 base from V and 9 bases from J, with 16 bases in between. The germline CDR1 and CDR2 sequences are GTSNPN and SVGIG (reference sequence). There are 14 residues in the CDR3.

The V gene is TRBV4-3, the J gene TRBJ2-3, with a possible D match to TRBD2 (5 bases). The ends were cut back, 3 bases at V and 6 bases at J, with 13 bases in the middle. From germline, CDR1 is LGHNA and CDR2 YSLEER. The length of the CDR3 is 14 residues. CDR3 amino acids: CASSQADLADTQYF. Here the CDR3 DNA reads TGCGCCAGCAGCCAGGCGGACTTAGCCGATACGCAGTATTTT.

The chain uses TRBV5-1 and TRBJ2-7; weak D call: TRBD1 (5 bases). V was trimmed by 7 bases and J by 2 bases, leaving 7 bases between them. The V gene's germline CDR1 is SGHRS and CDR2 YFSETQ. The CDR3 consists of 11 residues. This chain's CDR3 is CASSGTYEQYF. The CDR3, as DNA: TGCGCCAGCTCAGGGACCTACGAGCAGTACTTC.

A few counts support this clone. This chain uses TRBV6-4 with TRBJ2-3; D is unresolved. V was pared by 3 bases and J by 1 base, with 8 bases between. The CDR3 spans 14 residues. CDR1 and CDR2 from the germline V gene are MRHNA and SNTAGT. CDR3 in DNA: TGTGCCAGCAGTGAAGGAGTAGGCACAGATACGCAGTATTTT. Translation gives CASSEGVGTDTQYF.

The chain recombines TRBV28 with TRBJ1-1; 9 bases align to TRBD1. The CDR3 loop spans 14 amino acids. After removal of 1 base from V and 11 bases from J, the junction contained 8 bases not matched to a gene. Germline lookup yields CDR1 MDHEN and CDR2 SYDVKM. CDR3 bases: TGTGCCAGCAGTTTATTCGGGACAGGGAGGAGGGCTTTCTTT. It is translated as CASSLFGTGRRAFF.

V gene TRBV5-6 combines with J gene TRBJ1-4, with 10 bases that match TRBD1. This CDR3 is 15 amino acids long. Germline V gene sequence: CDR1 SGHDT, CDR2 YYEEEE. The ends lost 4 bases at V and 4 bases at J; junction bases unmatched: 4. The CDR3 DNA reads TGTGCCAGCAGCATACGGACAGGGGGTAATGAAAAACTGTTTTTT. It yields the protein CASSIRTGGNEKLFF.

CDR3 DNA sequence: TGTGCCAGCTGGGGGGACCGGGCGGGGAACACTGAAGCTTTCTTT. This translates into CASWGDRAGNTEAFF. The rearrangement links TRBV27 to TRBJ1-1; the D gene is possibly TRBD1 (5 bases). Germline loops: CDR1 MNHEY, CDR2 SMNVEV (reference sequence). V was pared by 8 bases and J by 1 base, with 17 bases between. This CDR3 is built from 15 residues.

The CDR3 protein is CASSQDGGKGDTQYF. CDR3 sequence (DNA): TGTGCCAGCAGCCAAGATGGAGGCAAGGGAGATACGCAGTATTTT. This chain links TRBV4-2 with TRBJ2-3; a weak D match, TRBD2 (5 bases). Germline CDR1 reads LGHNA; CDR2 reads YNFKEQ. The CDR3 consists of 15 residues. The ends were cut back, 0 bases at V and 5 bases at J, with 12 bases in the middle.